The next 2 T cell receptor beta chains were all read from a single sample in a study of cytomegalovirus exposure and HLA in healthy donors. The study ran its PCR with 60 Vbeta and 13 Jbeta primers. Only in-frame clones appear in the TCRdb table, and some are missing; sequencing was by immunoSEQ multiplex PCR. The sample lists tens of thousands of clones; roughly 80% were seen once. Sequenced: PBMCs. These receptors all stem from a man aged 30 to 45 in good health and CMV-seronegative.

The rearrangement links TRBV7-6 to TRBJ2-7, with 7 bases matching TRBD2. The CDR3 consists of 16 residues. The V and J ends lost 4 bases and 7 bases, in that order; junction bases with no gene match: 16. Germline CDR1 and CDR2: SGHVS and FNYEAQ. CDR3 protein: CASSSVGGTSSGEQYF. The CDR3 DNA reads TGTGCCAGCAGCTCAGTGGGGGGGACCTCCTCGGGAGAGCAGTACTTC.

This clone was counted a few times. This chain links TRBV6-5 with TRBJ1-2; 11 nucleotides match TRBD1. With 1 base clipped from V and 4 bases from J, the junction kept 5 bases outside the gene matches. Germline V gene sequence: CDR1 MNHEY, CDR2 SVGAGI. This CDR3 is built from 16 residues. CDR3 in amino acids: CASSYLRTGGGYGYTF. The CDR3 nucleotides are TGTGCCAGCAGTTACTTAAGGACAGGGGGCGGCTATGGCTACACCTTC.